What follows are 30 T cell receptor beta chains derived from one specimen sequenced in a study of cytomegalovirus exposure and HLA in healthy donors. Here immunoSEQ multiplex PCR was the method, and the copy in TCRdb shows in-frame clones only, minus some. The sample carries 130,000 to 150,000 clones, about 87% recorded once. Sequenced sample: PBMCs. These TCRs come from a woman aged 25 to 39 in good health and CMV-seropositive.

The chain recombines TRBV5-1 with TRBJ2-1; 7 bases are shared with TRBD2. Germline V lookup: CDR1 SGHRS, CDR2 YFSETQ. The length of the CDR3 is 16 residues. With V trimmed by 4 bases and J by 0 bases, 7 bases remained unmatched. Here the CDR3 reads CASSTSVRSSYNEQFF. The CDR3 region has the DNA TGCGCCAGCAGCACTAGCGTGCGGAGCTCCTACAATGAGCAGTTCTTC.

V usage is TRBV7-2 and J usage is TRBJ2-5, with D maybe TRBD2 (6 bases). This CDR3 is built from 15 residues. V lost 5 bases and J 1 base, leaving 14 bases between the germline ends. Germline-derived CDR1 and CDR2 are SGHTA and FQGNSA. The CDR3 sequence is CASSPTSARQETQYF. In DNA form, the CDR3 reads TGTGCCAGCAGCCCGACTAGTGCCCGCCAAGAGACCCAGTACTTC. The full variable domain, rest sourced from reference TRBV7-2 and TRBJ2-5, is GAGVSQSPSNKVTEKGKDVELRCDPISGHTALYWYRQSLGQGLEFLIYFQGNSAPDKSGLPSDRFSAERTGGSVSTLTIQRTQQEDSAVYLCASSPTSARQETQYFGPGTRLLVL.

The CDR3 sequence: CASSSQGSQETQYF. In DNA, the CDR3 is TGCGCCAGCAGCTCACAGGGGTCACAAGAGACCCAGTACTTC. The chain uses TRBV5-1 and TRBJ2-5, with 7 bases aligning to TRBD1. The CDR3 is made up of 14 amino acids. V shed 3 bases, J shed 2 bases, and the junction held 4 bases outside the gene matches. Looked up from germline, CDR1 is SGHRS and CDR2 is YFSETQ. Variable domain in full (rest from reference TRBV5-1 and TRBJ2-5): KAGVTQTPRYLIKTRGQQVTLSCSPISGHRSVSWYQQTPGQGLQFLFEYFSETQRNKGNFPGRFSGRQFSNSRSEMNVSTLELGDSALYLCASSSQGSQETQYFGPGTRLLVL.

In its sample, this clone was seen once. An end of the junction does not agree with germline; a read error may underlie this. The chain couples TRBV20-1 to TRBJ2-7; tentative D call: TRBD2 (6 bases). Per germline, CDR1 DFQATT and CDR2 SNEGSKA (reference sequence). CDR3 size: 11 residues. This CDR3 is CSARGGSSGSF. In nucleotides, the CDR3 is TGCAGTGCTAGAGGTGGGAGTAGCGGAAGCTTC.

The chain uses TRBV28 and TRBJ1-5; 8 positions match TRBD1. Looked up from germline, CDR1 is MDHEN and CDR2 is SYDVKM. The V gene end was trimmed by 6 bases and the J gene end by 4 bases; junction bases not matched to a gene: 17. This CDR3 is built from 18 residues. The CDR3 here is CASSLPLDRGGRNQPQHF. As DNA, the CDR3 is TGTGCCAGCAGCTTGCCCCTAGACAGGGGCGGTCGGAATCAGCCCCAGCATTTT.

The chain recombines TRBV7-9 with TRBJ2-1; D might be TRBD1 (5 bases). Germline V gene data show CDR1 as SEHNR and CDR2 as FQNEAQ (reference sequence). The CDR3 is 16 residues long. Between the trimmed V and J ends, which lost 1 base and 8 bases, there was a span of 18 bases. CDR3 DNA sequence: TGTGCCAGCAGCTTAGTTTCGTTAACAGGCCCCGATGAGCAGTTCTTC. Its translation: CASSLVSLTGPDEQFF.

This clone was picked up one time. V and J are TRBV25-1 and TRBJ1-2; 7 bases are shared with TRBD1. The length of the CDR3 is 14 residues. Looked up from germline, CDR1 is MGHDK and CDR2 is SYGVNS. J lost 4 bases, V lost 4 bases, and 6 bases had no gene match. CDR3 residues: CASSAQTGTYGYTF. The CDR3 DNA reads TGTGCCAGCAGTGCCCAGACAGGGACCTATGGCTACACCTTC.

The V gene is TRBV19, the J gene TRBJ2-2; TRBD2 matches at 12 bases. The CDR3 runs 16 residues. The J segment lost 9 bases and the V segment lost 7 bases, leaving 12 bases of the junction unmatched. Germline V gene lookup returns CDR1 LNHDA and CDR2 SQIVND (reference sequence). The DNA of the CDR3 is TGTGCCAGTACCCCGCTAGCGGGAGGGCCTGAGAGGGAGCTGTTTTTT. This translates into CASTPLAGGPERELFF.

The chain is built from TRBV5-1 and TRBJ2-7; 15 positions agree with TRBD2. The CDR3 is made up of 18 amino acids. The germline CDR1 and CDR2 sequences are SGHRS and YFSETQ. The trim removed 0 bases at V and 3 bases at J, leaving 7 bases unmatched. Here the CDR3 reads CASSLANPGLAGGYEQYF. The CDR3 DNA follows: TGCGCCAGCAGCTTGGCCAACCCGGGACTAGCGGGAGGCTACGAGCAGTACTTC.

The genes are TRBV28 and TRBJ2-7; 11 bases are a match to TRBD1. CDR3 size: 15 residues. With V trimmed by 5 bases and J by 0 bases, 3 bases remained unmatched. Per germline, CDR1 MDHEN and CDR2 SYDVKM. The CDR3 DNA reads TGTGCCAGCAGTGTTGGGACAGGGGGCTCCTACGAGCAGTACTTC. This sequence encodes CASSVGTGGSYEQYF.

This sequence joins TRBV4-1 and TRBJ2-3; TRBD1 might be the D (6 bases). CDR1 is MGHRA and CDR2 is YSYEKL in the germline V gene. The CDR3 runs to 13 residues. Deletions cut 3 bases from V and 3 bases from J, with 7 bases between. As DNA, the CDR3 is TGCGCCAGCAGCCAGGGGGCGACAGATACGCAGTATTTT. It yields the protein CASSQGATDTQYF.

V usage is TRBV5-1 and J usage is TRBJ2-1, with a possible D match to TRBD2 (5 bases). The length of the CDR3 is 14 residues. The germline gives CDR1 SGHRS, CDR2 YFSETQ. V was shortened by 4 bases and J by 4 bases, with 12 bases between the two germline ends. The CDR3 DNA reads as TGCGCCAGCAGCAAGATTTCGGGGTACAATGAGCAGTTCTTC. Amino acids: CASSKISGYNEQFF. The full variable domain, rest sourced from reference TRBV5-1 and TRBJ2-1, is KAGVTQTPRYLIKTRGQQVTLSCSPISGHRSVSWYQQTPGQGLQFLFEYFSETQRNKGNFPGRFSGRQFSNSRSEMNVSTLELGDSALYLCASSKISGYNEQFFGPGTRLTVL.

This chain connects TRBV5-1 to TRBJ2-5, with a tentative D call TRBD2 (6 bases). CDR3 size: 16 residues. Germline V gives CDR1 SGHRS, CDR2 YFSETQ. The germline V and J ends were trimmed by 5 bases and 5 bases, with 22 bases remaining between them. CDR3 in amino acids: CASRTSGTRGFETQYF. The CDR3 DNA is TGCGCCAGCAGGACGTCGGGGACGCGGGGTTTTGAGACCCAGTACTTC.

V and J are TRBV19 and TRBJ2-3, with 8 bases aligning to TRBD2. After removal of 5 bases from V and 9 bases from J, the junction contained 1 base not matched to a gene. Per the germline V gene, CDR1 is LNHDA and CDR2 is SQIVND (reference sequence). The CDR3 loop spans 11 amino acids. The CDR3, as DNA: TGTGCCAGTAGTTCGGGGGGGACGCAGTATTTT. Its protein is CASSSGGTQYF. The complete variable domain, with remaining parts taken from reference TRBV19 and TRBJ2-3, reads DGGITQSPKYLFRKEGQNVTLSCEQNLNHDAMYWYRQDPGQGLRLIYYSQIVNDFQKGDIAEGYSVSREKKESFPLTVTSAQKNPTAFYLCASSSGGTQYFGPGTRLTVL.

The V and J genes are TRBV15 and TRBJ1-4; 7 bases agree with TRBD1. Germline values: CDR1 LNHNV, CDR2 YYDKDF (reference sequence). The trim removed 4 bases at V and 2 bases at J, leaving 13 bases unmatched. The CDR3 consists of 18 residues. The CDR3 loop reads CATSKGWRGRATNEKLFF. The CDR3 DNA sequence: TGTGCCACCAGCAAGGGGTGGAGGGGGCGGGCGACTAATGAAAAACTGTTTTTT.

This chain joins TRBV25-1 and TRBJ1-3, with D hard to call. CDR3 length: 14 residues. Deletions cut 8 bases from V and 0 bases from J, with 11 bases between. Germline CDR1 and CDR2: MGHDK and SYGVNS. This chain's CDR3 is CASLSLFSGNTIYF. For the CDR3, the DNA is TGTGCCAGCTTGTCCCTATTCTCTGGAAACACCATATATTTT.

The V call is TRBV28, the J call TRBJ2-7; perhaps TRBD1 as D (5 bases). Germline V gene data show CDR1 as MDHEN and CDR2 as SYDVKM. V was cut by 5 bases and J by 4 bases, with 15 bases left in between. This CDR3 has 14 residues. The CDR3: CASSPPTELYEQYF. The CDR3 bases are TGTGCCAGCAGTCCTCCGACAGAGCTGTACGAGCAGTACTTC.

V usage is TRBV6-5 and J usage is TRBJ2-1; 8 nucleotides agree with TRBD1. The trim removed 6 bases at V and 5 bases at J, leaving 9 bases unmatched. Germline V gives CDR1 MNHEY, CDR2 SVGAGI. This CDR3 is built from 15 residues. The CDR3 loop reads CASRVDRGENNEQFF. CDR3 DNA sequence: TGTGCCAGCAGGGTAGACAGGGGTGAGAACAATGAGCAGTTCTTC.

In DNA, the CDR3 is TGTGCCAGCAGCCCTACAGCGGGACCTAACTATGGCTACACCTTC. Translating gives CASSPTAGPNYGYTF. The chain is built from TRBV5-4 and TRBJ1-2; possibly TRBD1 for D (5 bases). Germline V lookup: CDR1 SGHNT, CDR2 YYREEE (reference sequence). This CDR3 has 15 amino acids. Trimming shortened V by 4 bases and J by 0 bases, and 13 bases separated the two germline ends.

V and J are TRBV6-6 and TRBJ2-3; no reliable D call. Trimming left V 8 bases short and J 6 bases short, with 9 bases between. The V gene's germline CDR1 is MNHNY and CDR2 SVGAGI (reference sequence). The CDR3 loop spans 11 amino acids. Here the CDR3 reads CASAERDTQYF. CDR3 DNA: TGTGCCAGCGCGGAGAGGGATACGCAGTATTTT.

V usage is TRBV28 and J usage is TRBJ2-7; D possibly corresponds to TRBD1 (6 bases). The V gene lost 6 bases and the J gene lost 4 bases, with 19 bases spanning the gap. Germline lookup yields CDR1 MDHEN and CDR2 SYDVKM. The CDR3 is 15 amino acids. CDR3 loop: CASSPGTPRPYEQYF. The CDR3 DNA sequence: TGTGCCAGCAGCCCTGGGACACCTAGACCTTACGAGCAGTACTTC.

The V and J genes are TRBV5-1 and TRBJ2-5; TRBD2 agrees at 12 bases. In germline, CDR1 is SGHRS, CDR2 YFSETQ. Trimming cost V 4 bases and J 0 bases; bases outside gene matches: 7. This CDR3 is 17 amino acids long. CDR3 amino acids: CASSGKGLAGNQETQYF. CDR3 DNA: TGCGCCAGCAGCGGAAAAGGACTAGCGGGGAACCAAGAGACCCAGTACTTC.

The J gene is TRBJ1-1, the V gene TRBV15; TRBD1 agrees at 11 bases. Trimming cost V 7 bases and J 0 bases; bases outside gene matches: 10. The CDR3 loop spans 17 amino acids. Germline lookup yields CDR1 LNHNV and CDR2 YYDKDF (reference sequence). The CDR3 nucleotides are TGTGCCACCAAGCGAGGGACAGGGGGACCAATGAACACTGAAGCTTTCTTT. It specifies CATKRGTGGPMNTEAFF.

The V and J genes are TRBV19 and TRBJ2-5; 8 bases fit TRBD1. Germline CDR1 is LNHDA and CDR2 is SQIVND (reference sequence). The CDR3 length is 14 residues. V lost 5 bases and J lost 5; bases outside the gene matches: 7. CDR3 protein: CASSPGTGGETQYF. In DNA form, the CDR3 reads TGTGCCAGTAGTCCCGGGACAGGTGGGGAGACCCAGTACTTC.

This rearrangement joins TRBV5-6 to TRBJ2-2; no definite D call. Germline lookup yields CDR1 SGHDT and CDR2 YYEEEE. Trimming shortened V by 0 bases and J by 3 bases, and 9 bases separated the two germline ends. This CDR3 has 15 residues. CDR3 sequence: CASSLGIGDTGELFF. DNA for the CDR3: TGTGCCAGCAGCTTGGGTATCGGAGACACCGGGGAGCTGTTTTTT.

The CDR3 protein is CASSLVASGPLYEQYF. The CDR3 DNA sequence: TGTGCCAGCAGCTTAGTCGCTAGCGGTCCTTTATACGAGCAGTACTTC. This chain uses TRBV7-9 with TRBJ2-7; 7 bases map to TRBD2. This CDR3 region has 16 residues. V shed 1 base and J 4 bases; nucleotides not matched to a gene: 10. Germline V CDR1 and CDR2: SEHNR, FQNEAQ (reference sequence).

The J gene is TRBJ2-2, the V gene TRBV6-4; D might be TRBD1 (5 bases). V was trimmed by 7 bases and J by 3 bases, leaving 12 bases between them. The germline gives CDR1 MRHNA, CDR2 SNTAGT. This CDR3 is built from 14 residues. CDR3 amino acids: CASTRTSDTGELFF. The DNA of the CDR3 is TGTGCCAGCACCAGGACAAGCGACACCGGGGAGCTGTTTTTT.

The J gene is TRBJ1-1, the V gene TRBV6-5; D might be TRBD1 (6 bases). Germline CDR1 is MNHEY and CDR2 is SVGAGI. CDR3 length equals 13 residues. Trimming stripped 6 bases from V and 2 bases from J, with 10 bases between. CDR3 coding DNA: TGTGCCAGCAGGTTCAGGGGTAACACTGAAGCTTTCTTT. This codes for CASRFRGNTEAFF.

The J gene is TRBJ1-6, the V gene TRBV20-1; the D is unclear. Germline V CDR1 and CDR2: DFQATT, SNEGSKA (reference sequence). The CDR3 consists of 11 residues. With 6 bases removed from V and 7 bases from J, the gap between germline ends came to 7 bases. The CDR3 nucleotides read TGCAGTGCGACGGGGAATTCACCCCTCCACTTT. This codes for CSATGNSPLHF.

The chain has TRBV5-6 and TRBJ2-5; 9 bases line up with TRBD1. Germline trimming cut 4 bases from V and 4 bases from J; bases unmatched to any gene: 5. The germline gives CDR1 SGHDT, CDR2 YYEEEE. This CDR3 is built from 14 residues. DNA for the CDR3: TGTGCCAGCAGCCGTAGGGACAGGGTAGAGACCCAGTACTTC. This gives the protein CASSRRDRVETQYF.